This T cell receptor beta chain was observed in a study of response to subunit inactivated influenza vaccine. TCRdb used MiXCR to reprocess the RT-PCR reads, holding one entry per CDR3 protein. The table includes 450,000 to 700,000 distinct CDR3 sequences, 12% to 15% detected once. This specimen consisted of PBMCs from blood, obtained roughly 12 days after vaccination. This sequence originates from a man aged 45-60 years who received an inactivated influenza vaccine.

This CDR3 is CASAVQGTGWEQYF. CDR3 in DNA: TGTGCCAGCGCCGTCCAGGGGACGGGATGGGAGCAGTACTTC. This chain connects TRBV7-2 to TRBJ2-7, with a possible D match to TRBD1 (6 bases). Trimming shortened V by 8 bases and J by 7 bases, and 21 bases separated the two germline ends. Germline V gene data show CDR1 as SGHTA and CDR2 as FQGNSA. The CDR3 has 14 residues.